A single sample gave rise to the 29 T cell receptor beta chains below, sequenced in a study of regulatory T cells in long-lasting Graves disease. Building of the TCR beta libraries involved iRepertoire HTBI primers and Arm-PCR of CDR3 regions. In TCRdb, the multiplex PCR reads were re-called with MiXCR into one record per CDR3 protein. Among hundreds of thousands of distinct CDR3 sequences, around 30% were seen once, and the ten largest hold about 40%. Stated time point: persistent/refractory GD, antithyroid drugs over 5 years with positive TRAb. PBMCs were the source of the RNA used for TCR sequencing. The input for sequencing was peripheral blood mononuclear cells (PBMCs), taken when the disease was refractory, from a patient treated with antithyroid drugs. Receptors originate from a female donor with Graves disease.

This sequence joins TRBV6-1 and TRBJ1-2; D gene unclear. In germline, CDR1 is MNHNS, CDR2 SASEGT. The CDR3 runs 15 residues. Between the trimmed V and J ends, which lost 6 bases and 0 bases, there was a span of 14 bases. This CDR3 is CASSSGRPANYGYTF. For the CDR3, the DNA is TGTGCCAGCAGCTCAGGACGGCCAGCTAACTATGGCTACACCTTC.

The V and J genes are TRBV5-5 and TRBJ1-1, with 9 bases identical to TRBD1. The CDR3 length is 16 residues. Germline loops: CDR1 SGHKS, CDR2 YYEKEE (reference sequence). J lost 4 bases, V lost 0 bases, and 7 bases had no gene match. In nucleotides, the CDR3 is TGTGCCAGCAGCTTGGGGACAGGGGCCCGGGGCACTGAAGCTTTCTTT. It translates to CASSLGTGARGTEAFF.

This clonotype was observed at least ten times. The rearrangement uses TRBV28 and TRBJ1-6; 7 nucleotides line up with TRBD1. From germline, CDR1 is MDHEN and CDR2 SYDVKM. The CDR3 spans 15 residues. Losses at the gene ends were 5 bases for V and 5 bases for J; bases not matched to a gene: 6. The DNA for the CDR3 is TGTGCCAGCAGTGAGGACAGGACAAATAATTCACCCCTCCACTTT. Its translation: CASSEDRTNNSPLHF. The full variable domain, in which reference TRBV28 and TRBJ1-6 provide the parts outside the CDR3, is DVKVTQSSRYLVKRTGEKVFLECVQDMDHENMFWYRQDPGLGLRLIYFSYDVKMKEKGDIPEGYSVSREKKERFSLILESASTNQTSMYLCASSEDRTNNSPLHFGNGTRLTVT.

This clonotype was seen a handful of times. CDR3 loop: CAWSTRGSGYTF. The CDR3 region has the DNA TGTGCCTGGAGTACCCGGGGGTCTGGCTACACCTTC. The chain joins TRBV30 to TRBJ1-2; a possible D gene is TRBD1 (5 bases). The germline CDR1 and CDR2 sequences are GTSNPN and SVGIG (reference sequence). The CDR3 length is 12 residues. V gave up 2 bases and J gave up 7 bases, with 11 bases separating them.

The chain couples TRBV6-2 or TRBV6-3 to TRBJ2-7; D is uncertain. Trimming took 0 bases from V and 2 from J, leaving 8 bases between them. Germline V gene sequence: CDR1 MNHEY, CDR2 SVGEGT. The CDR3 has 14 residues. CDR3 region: CASSYSSQAYEQYF. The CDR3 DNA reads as TGTGCCAGCAGTTACTCTAGTCAGGCCTACGAGCAGTACTTC.

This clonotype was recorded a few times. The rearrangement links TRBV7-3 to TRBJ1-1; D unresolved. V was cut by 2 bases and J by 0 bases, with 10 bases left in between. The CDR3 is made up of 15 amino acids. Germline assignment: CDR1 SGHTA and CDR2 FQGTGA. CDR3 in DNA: TGTGCCAGCAGCTTATCTCCGACTATGAACACTGAAGCTTTCTTT. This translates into CASSLSPTMNTEAFF. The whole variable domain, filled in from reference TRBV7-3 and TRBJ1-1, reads GAGVSQTPSNKVTEKGKYVELRCDPISGHTALYWYRQSLGQGPEFLIYFQGTGAADDSGLPNDRFFAVRPEGSVSTLKIQRTERGDSAVYLCASSLSPTMNTEAFFGQGTRLTVV.

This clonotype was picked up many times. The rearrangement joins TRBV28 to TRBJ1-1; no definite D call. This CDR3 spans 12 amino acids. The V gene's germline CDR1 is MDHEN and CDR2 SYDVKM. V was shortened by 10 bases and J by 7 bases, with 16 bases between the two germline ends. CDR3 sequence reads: CATLLLASEAFF. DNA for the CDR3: TGTGCCACCTTACTCCTCGCGAGTGAAGCTTTCTTT. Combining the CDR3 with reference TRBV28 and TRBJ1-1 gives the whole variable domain DVKVTQSSRYLVKRTGEKVFLECVQDMDHENMFWYRQDPGLGLRLIYFSYDVKMKEKGDIPEGYSVSREKKERFSLILESASTNQTSMYLCATLLLASEAFFGQGTRLTVV.

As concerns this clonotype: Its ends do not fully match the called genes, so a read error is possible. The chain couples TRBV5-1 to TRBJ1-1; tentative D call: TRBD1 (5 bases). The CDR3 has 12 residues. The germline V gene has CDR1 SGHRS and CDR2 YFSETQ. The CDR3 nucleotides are TGCGCCAGCAGCTGGGGGAACATTGAAGCTTTCTTT. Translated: CASSWGNIEAFF.

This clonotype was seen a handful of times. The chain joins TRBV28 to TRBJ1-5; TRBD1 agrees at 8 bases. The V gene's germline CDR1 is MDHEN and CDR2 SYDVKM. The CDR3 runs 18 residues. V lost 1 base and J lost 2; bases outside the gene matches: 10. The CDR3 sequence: CASSLYANRGGGNQPQHF. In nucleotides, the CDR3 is TGTGCCAGCAGTTTATACGCCAACAGGGGGGGCGGCAATCAGCCCCAGCATTTT.

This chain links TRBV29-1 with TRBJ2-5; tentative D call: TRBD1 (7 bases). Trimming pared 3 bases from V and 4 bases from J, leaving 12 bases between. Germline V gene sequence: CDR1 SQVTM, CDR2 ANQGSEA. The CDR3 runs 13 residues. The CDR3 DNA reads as TGCAGCGTTGATTCGCAGGGGGGAGAGACCCAGTACTTC. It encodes CSVDSQGGETQYF.

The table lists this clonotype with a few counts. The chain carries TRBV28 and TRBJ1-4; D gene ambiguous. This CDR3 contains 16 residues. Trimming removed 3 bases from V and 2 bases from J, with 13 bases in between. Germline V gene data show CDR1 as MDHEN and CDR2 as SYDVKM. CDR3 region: CASSFPTGSTNEKLFF. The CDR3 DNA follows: TGTGCCAGCAGTTTTCCGACGGGGTCGACTAATGAAAAACTGTTTTTT.

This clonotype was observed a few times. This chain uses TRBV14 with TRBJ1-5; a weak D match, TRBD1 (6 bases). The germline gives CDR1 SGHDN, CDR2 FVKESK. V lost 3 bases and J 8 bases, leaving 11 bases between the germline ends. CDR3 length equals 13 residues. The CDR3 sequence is CASSHGGPEPQHF. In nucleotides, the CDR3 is TGTGCCAGCAGCCACGGGGGGCCGGAGCCCCAGCATTTT.

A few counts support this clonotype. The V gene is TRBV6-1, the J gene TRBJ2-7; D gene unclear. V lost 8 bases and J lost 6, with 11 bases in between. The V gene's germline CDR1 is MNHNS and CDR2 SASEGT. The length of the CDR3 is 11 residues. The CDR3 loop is CASHQHGEQYF. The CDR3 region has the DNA TGTGCCAGCCACCAGCACGGCGAGCAGTACTTC.

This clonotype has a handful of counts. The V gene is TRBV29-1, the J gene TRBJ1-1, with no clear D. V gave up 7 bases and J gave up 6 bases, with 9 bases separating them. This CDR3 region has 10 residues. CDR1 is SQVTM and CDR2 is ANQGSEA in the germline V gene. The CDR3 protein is CSAFVAEAFF. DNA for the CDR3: TGCAGCGCGTTCGTCGCTGAAGCTTTCTTT.

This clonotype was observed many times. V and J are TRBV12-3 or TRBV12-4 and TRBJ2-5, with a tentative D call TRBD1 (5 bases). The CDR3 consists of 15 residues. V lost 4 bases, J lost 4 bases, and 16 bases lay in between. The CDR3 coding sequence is TGTGCCAGCAGTTGGCGGAGCAGGGTGAGAGAGACCCAGTACTTC. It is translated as CASSWRSRVRETQYF.

The CDR3 sequence: CASSQLAGALSEQYF. CDR3 nucleotide sequence: TGTGCCAGCAGTCAACTAGCGGGAGCCCTCAGCGAGCAGTACTTC. The chain is built from TRBV6-1 and TRBJ2-7, with TRBD2 matching 11 bases. The CDR3 covers 15 residues. V lost 5 bases and J lost 6; bases outside the gene matches: 9. Germline V gives CDR1 MNHNS, CDR2 SASEGT.

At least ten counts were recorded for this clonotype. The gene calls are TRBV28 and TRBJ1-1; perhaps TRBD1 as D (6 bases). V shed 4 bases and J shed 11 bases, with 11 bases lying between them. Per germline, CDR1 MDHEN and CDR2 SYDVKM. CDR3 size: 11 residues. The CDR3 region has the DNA TGTGCCAGCAGTTCTACAGGGTCGGCTTTCTTT. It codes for CASSSTGSAFF.

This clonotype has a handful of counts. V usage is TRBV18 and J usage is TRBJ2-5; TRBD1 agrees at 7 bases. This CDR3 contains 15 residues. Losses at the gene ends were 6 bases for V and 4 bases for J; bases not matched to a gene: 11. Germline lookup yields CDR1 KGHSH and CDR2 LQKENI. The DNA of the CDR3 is TGTGCCAGCTCCTCGGGGCGACAGGGCGGAGAGACCCAGTACTTC. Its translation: CASSSGRQGGETQYF.

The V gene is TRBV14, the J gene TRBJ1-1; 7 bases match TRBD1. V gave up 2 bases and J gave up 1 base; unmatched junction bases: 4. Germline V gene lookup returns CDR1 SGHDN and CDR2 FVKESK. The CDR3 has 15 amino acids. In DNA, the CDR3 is TGTGCCAGCAGCCAACGGGACAGAAGGAACACTGAAGCTTTCTTT. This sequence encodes CASSQRDRRNTEAFF.

The DNA of the CDR3 is TGTGCCAGCAGTCCCCCGGGCCCACGTGGTTCACCCCTCCACTTT. Protein: CASSPPGPRGSPLHF. The J gene is TRBJ1-6, the V gene TRBV6-1; unclear D gene. From germline, CDR1 is MNHNS and CDR2 SASEGT. Trimming cost V 5 bases and J 9 bases, with 17 bases left between them. The CDR3 sequence is 15 residues long.

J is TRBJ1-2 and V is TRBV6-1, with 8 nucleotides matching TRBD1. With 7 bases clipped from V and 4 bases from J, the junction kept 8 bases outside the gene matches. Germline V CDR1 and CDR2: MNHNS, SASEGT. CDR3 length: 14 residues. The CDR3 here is CASTVGTGTYGYTF. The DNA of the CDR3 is TGTGCCAGCACGGTAGGGACAGGCACCTATGGCTACACCTTC.

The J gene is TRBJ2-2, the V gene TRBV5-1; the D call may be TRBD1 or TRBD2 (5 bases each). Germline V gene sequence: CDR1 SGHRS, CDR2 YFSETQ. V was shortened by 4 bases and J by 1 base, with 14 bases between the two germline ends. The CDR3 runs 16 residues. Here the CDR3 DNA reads TGCGCCAGCAGCAGGGACGGGACCGGGAACACCGGGGAGCTGTTTTTT. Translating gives CASSRDGTGNTGELFF.

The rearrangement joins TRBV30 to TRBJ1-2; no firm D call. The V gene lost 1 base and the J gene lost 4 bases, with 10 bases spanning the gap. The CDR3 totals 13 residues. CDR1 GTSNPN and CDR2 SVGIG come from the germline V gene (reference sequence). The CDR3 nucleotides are TGTGCCTGGAGTGGGGAGGAGACCTATGGCTACACCTTC. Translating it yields CAWSGEETYGYTF.

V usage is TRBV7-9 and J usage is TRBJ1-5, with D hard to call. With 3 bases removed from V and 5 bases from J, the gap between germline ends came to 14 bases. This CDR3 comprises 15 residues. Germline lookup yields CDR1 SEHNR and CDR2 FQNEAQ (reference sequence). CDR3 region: CASSFRSSPDQPQHF. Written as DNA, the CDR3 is TGTGCCAGCAGCTTCCGTAGTAGTCCCGATCAGCCCCAGCATTTT.

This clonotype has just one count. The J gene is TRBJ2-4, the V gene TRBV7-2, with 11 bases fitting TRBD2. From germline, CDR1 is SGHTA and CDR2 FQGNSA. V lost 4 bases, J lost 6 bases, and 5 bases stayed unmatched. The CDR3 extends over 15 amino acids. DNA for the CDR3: TGTGCCAGCAGCTCGACTAGCGGGACCGGAAACATTCAGTACTTC. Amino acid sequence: CASSSTSGTGNIQYF.

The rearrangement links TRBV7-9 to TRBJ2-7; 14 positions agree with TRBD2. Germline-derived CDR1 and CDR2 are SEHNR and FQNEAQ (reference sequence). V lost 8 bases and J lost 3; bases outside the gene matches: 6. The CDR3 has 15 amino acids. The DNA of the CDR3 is TGTGCCAGCGGGGGACTAGCGGGGGTCGGCTACGAGCAGTACTTC. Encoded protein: CASGGLAGVGYEQYF.

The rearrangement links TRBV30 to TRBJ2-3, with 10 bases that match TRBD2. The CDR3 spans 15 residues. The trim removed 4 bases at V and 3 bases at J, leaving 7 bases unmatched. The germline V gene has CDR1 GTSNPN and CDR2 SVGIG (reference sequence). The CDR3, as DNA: TGTGCCTGGATAGGACTAGCGGCAGTGACAGATACGCAGTATTTT. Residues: CAWIGLAAVTDTQYF.

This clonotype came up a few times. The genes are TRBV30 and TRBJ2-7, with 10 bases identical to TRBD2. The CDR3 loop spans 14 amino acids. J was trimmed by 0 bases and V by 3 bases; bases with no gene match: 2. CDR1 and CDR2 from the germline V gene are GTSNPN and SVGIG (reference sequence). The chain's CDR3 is CAWRLAGNSYEQYF. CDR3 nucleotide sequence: TGTGCCTGGAGACTAGCGGGAAACTCCTACGAGCAGTACTTC.

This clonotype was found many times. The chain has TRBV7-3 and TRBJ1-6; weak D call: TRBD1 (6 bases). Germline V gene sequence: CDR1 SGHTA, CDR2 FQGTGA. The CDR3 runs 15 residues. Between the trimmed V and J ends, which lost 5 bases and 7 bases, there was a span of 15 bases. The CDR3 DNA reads TGTGCCAGCAGCCTGTCCGGACAGCCCAATTCACCCCTCCACTTT. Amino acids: CASSLSGQPNSPLHF.